The present T cell receptor (beta chain) was sequenced within a study of regulatory T cells in long-lasting Graves disease. The overall study: Graves' patients (newly diagnosed) had been on antithyroid drugs under 3 months.

Construction of the TCR beta libraries employed iRepertoire HTBI primers in conjunction with Arm-PCR of CDR3 regions. TCRdb reanalysed the multiplex PCR reads using MiXCR and keeps one entry per CDR3 protein. The table has fewer than 550,000 distinct CDR3 sequences, about 16% seen once. Time point: newly diagnosed GD, antithyroid drugs for less than 3 months. TCR sequences were obtained from RNA taken from PBMCs. Guidelines of the American Thyroid Association were used to diagnose Graves' disease. Trimming left V 4 bases short and J 5 bases short, with 16 bases between. CDR3 size: 14 residues. Germline V gene lookup returns CDR1 SGHRS and CDR2 YFSETQ. This clonotype was detected only a few times. The same data also contributed to another study, on T cells in Graves' hyperthyroidism and ophthalmopathy. That publication notes: Based on clinical symptoms, serum thyroxine and TRAb, thyroid ultrasound and orbital computed tomography, diagnoses were reached. An initial round of RT-PCR targeting the TCR CDR3 relied on the HTBI primer set.

This sequence originates from a woman aged 35-65 years with Graves disease. The material was peripheral blood mononuclear cells (PBMCs), obtained at new diagnosis, from a patient treated with antithyroid drugs. The chain couples TRBV5-1 to TRBJ2-7; tentative D call: TRBD1 (6 bases). The CDR3 loop is CASSRPGVVDEQYF. In DNA form, the CDR3 reads TGCGCCAGCAGCCGTCCAGGGGTAGTCGACGAGCAGTACTTC.